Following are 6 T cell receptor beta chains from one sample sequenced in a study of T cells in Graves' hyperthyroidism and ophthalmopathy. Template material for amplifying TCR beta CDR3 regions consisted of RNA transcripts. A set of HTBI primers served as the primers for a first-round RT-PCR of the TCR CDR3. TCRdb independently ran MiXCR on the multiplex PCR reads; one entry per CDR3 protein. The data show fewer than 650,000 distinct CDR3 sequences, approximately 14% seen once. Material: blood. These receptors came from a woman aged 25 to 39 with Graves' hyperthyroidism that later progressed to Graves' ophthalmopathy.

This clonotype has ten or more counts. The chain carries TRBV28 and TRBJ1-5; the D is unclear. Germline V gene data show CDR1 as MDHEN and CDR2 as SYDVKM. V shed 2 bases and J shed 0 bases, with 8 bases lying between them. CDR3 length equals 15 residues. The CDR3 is CASSLGSVSNQPQHF. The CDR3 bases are TGTGCCAGCAGTTTAGGCAGCGTTAGCAATCAGCCCCAGCATTTT.

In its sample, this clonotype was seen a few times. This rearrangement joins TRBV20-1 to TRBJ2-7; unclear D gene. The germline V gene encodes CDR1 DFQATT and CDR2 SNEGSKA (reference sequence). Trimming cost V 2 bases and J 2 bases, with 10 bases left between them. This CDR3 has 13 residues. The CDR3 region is CSARQPAPYEQYF. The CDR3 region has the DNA TGCAGTGCTAGACAGCCAGCTCCCTACGAGCAGTACTTC.

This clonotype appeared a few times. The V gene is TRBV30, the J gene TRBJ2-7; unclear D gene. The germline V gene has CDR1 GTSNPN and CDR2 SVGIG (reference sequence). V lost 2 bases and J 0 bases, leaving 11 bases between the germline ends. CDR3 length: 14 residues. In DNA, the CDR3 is TGTGCCTGGAGTAAGATGGCTAGCTCCTACGAGCAGTACTTC. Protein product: CAWSKMASSYEQYF.

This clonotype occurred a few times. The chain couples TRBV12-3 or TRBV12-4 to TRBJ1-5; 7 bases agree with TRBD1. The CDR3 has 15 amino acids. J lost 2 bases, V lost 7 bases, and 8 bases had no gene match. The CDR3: CASTTLRGGNQPQHF. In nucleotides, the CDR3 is TGTGCCAGCACAACGCTCAGGGGGGGCAATCAGCCCCAGCATTTT.

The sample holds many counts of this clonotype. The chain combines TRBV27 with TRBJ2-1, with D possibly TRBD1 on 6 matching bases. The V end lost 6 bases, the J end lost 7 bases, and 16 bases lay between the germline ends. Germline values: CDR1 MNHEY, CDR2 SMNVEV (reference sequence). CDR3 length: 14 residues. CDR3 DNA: TGTGCCAGCAGGGACCCCAGGGGTGGGAATGAGCAGTTCTTC. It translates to CASRDPRGGNEQFF.

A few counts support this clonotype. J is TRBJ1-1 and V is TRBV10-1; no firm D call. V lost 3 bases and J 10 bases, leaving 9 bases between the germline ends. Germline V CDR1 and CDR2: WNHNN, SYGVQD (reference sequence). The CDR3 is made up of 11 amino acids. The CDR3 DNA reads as TGCGCCAGCAGTGACGGGTGGGTAGCTTTCTTT. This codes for CASSDGWVAFF.